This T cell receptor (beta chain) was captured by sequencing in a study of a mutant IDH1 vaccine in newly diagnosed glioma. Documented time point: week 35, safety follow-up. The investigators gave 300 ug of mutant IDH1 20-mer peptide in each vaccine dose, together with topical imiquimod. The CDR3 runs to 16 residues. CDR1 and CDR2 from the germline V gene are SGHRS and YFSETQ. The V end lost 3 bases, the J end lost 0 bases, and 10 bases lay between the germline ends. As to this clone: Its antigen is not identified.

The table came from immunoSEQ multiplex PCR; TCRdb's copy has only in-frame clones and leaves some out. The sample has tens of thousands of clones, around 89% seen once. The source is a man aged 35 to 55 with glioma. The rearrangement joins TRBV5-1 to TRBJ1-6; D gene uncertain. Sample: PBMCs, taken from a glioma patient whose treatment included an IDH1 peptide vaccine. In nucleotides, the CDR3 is TGCGCCAGCAGCTCGGACTTCAGCTCCTATAATTCACCCCTCCACTTT. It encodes CASSSDFSSYNSPLHF. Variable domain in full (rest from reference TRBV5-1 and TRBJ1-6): KAGVTQTPRYLIKTRGQQVTLSCSPISGHRSVSWYQQTPGQGLQFLFEYFSETQRNKGNFPGRFSGRQFSNSRSEMNVSTLELGDSALYLCASSSDFSSYNSPLHFGNGTRLTVT.